This T cell receptor (beta chain) derives from a study of blood T cell repertoires in COVID-19. Turning to the study itself: COVID-19 samples collected from the United States, Italy and Spain covered acute and convalescent phases.

The CDR3 is made up of 14 amino acids. Germline loops: CDR1 SEHNR, CDR2 FQNEAQ (reference sequence). J lost 4 bases, V lost 5 bases, and 5 bases had no gene match. Authors' methods: Estimation of nucleated cell counts was performed using reference gene primer amplification. TCRdb's copy holds only in-frame clones and misses some; the assay was immunoSEQ multiplex PCR. Clone size and V and J calls were adopted from that table, with D and trimming inferred from the DNA. The table lists a few hundred thousand clones, about 82% of them singletons, with 1.6% in the top ten. This receptor was obtained from a woman in her forties or fifties with acute or convalescent COVID-19. The sample comprised peripheral blood. The V gene is TRBV7-9, the J gene TRBJ2-4; 7 positions agree with TRBD1. Written as DNA, the CDR3 is TGTGCCAGCAGCAAGGTACAGGGGAAAAACATTCAGTACTTC. Translation: CASSKVQGKNIQYF.